The 20 T cell receptor beta chains presented below share a single source sample, sequenced in a study of cytomegalovirus exposure and HLA in healthy donors. PCR was performed using 60 Vbeta and 13 Jbeta primers. The data were produced by immunoSEQ multiplex PCR, yet TCRdb's version contains in-frame clones alone and is incomplete. The sample contains about 110,000 clones, 65% to 90% of which appear only once. The sequenced sample consisted of PBMCs. These receptors were collected from a woman aged 25-40 years in good health and CMV-seronegative.

This sequence joins TRBV11-2 and TRBJ2-5; 8 nucleotides line up with TRBD2. The CDR3 runs 16 residues. Germline trimming cut 5 bases from V and 4 bases from J; bases unmatched to any gene: 12. Germline assignment: CDR1 SGHAT and CDR2 FQNNGV. The CDR3: CASSIPGLVIGETQYF. DNA of the CDR3: TGTGCCAGCAGCATCCCGGGACTAGTAATTGGAGAGACCCAGTACTTC.

In this sample, this clone turned up a few times. The V and J genes are TRBV4-3 and TRBJ2-1; D remains unclear. Germline V CDR1 and CDR2: LGHNA, YSLEER. Deletions cut 2 bases from V and 13 bases from J, with 12 bases between. The length of the CDR3 is 12 residues. CDR3 region: CASSQNGFVQFF. The CDR3 bases are TGCGCCAGCAGCCAAAACGGGTTCGTTCAGTTCTTC.

The chain employs TRBV5-1 and TRBJ2-1; D remains unclear. There are 16 residues in the CDR3. The germline V gene has CDR1 SGHRS and CDR2 YFSETQ. V lost 0 bases and J lost 5, with 15 bases in between. Written as DNA, the CDR3 is TGCGCCAGCAGCTTGGGCCGAGGCCTAGTTAACAATGAGCAGTTCTTC. Residues: CASSLGRGLVNNEQFF.

This clone appeared once. The chain uses TRBV4-2 and TRBJ2-5; 7 bases line up with TRBD2. Germline CDR1 is LGHNA and CDR2 is YNFKEQ. This CDR3 is built from 14 residues. Germline trimming cut 1 base from V and 9 bases from J; bases unmatched to any gene: 8. CDR3 sequence (DNA): TGTGCCAGCAGCCAAGGAACCGCCGGGAGGTCCCAGTACTTC. Its protein product is CASSQGTAGRSQYF.

V usage is TRBV6-1 and J usage is TRBJ1-2; 8 bases fit TRBD1. The CDR3 has 15 amino acids. The V gene's germline CDR1 is MNHNS and CDR2 SASEGT. V was pared by 5 bases and J by 8 bases, with 13 bases of the junction left unmatched. The CDR3 sequence: CASSIQDRGAVGYTF. CDR3 nucleotide sequence: TGTGCCAGCAGTATACAAGACAGGGGCGCGGTAGGCTACACCTTC.

The chain has TRBV28 and TRBJ1-1; D ambiguous. The CDR3 totals 13 residues. Trimming left V 4 bases short and J 7 bases short, with 13 bases between. Germline loops: CDR1 MDHEN, CDR2 SYDVKM. The CDR3 nucleotides are TGTGCCAGCAGTTCCGGGAGCCGGAATGAAGCTTTCTTT. Amino acids: CASSSGSRNEAFF.

The rearrangement uses TRBV4-2 and TRBJ2-3; 11 bases map to TRBD2. J gave up 8 bases and V 6 bases, and 7 bases lay outside the gene matches. Per germline, CDR1 LGHNA and CDR2 YNFKEQ. This CDR3 has 14 residues. The CDR3 region has the DNA TGTGCCAGCAGGACTAGCGGGGAGGGAGGTACGCAGTATTTT. It is translated as CASRTSGEGGTQYF.

This clone has more than one count but fewer than ten. The chain employs TRBV18 and TRBJ2-5; TRBD2 might be the D (6 bases). CDR3 size: 13 residues. Germline CDR1 is KGHSH and CDR2 is LQKENI. Trimming took 6 bases from V and 2 from J, leaving 10 bases between them. The CDR3 spells CASSLGRQETQYF. CDR3 nucleotides: TGTGCCAGCTCCCTGGGGAGGCAAGAGACCCAGTACTTC.

This chain joins TRBV27 and TRBJ2-1; 14 bases are a match to TRBD2. The CDR3 has 17 amino acids. Germline-derived CDR1 and CDR2 are MNHEY and SMNVEV (reference sequence). J gave up 3 bases and V 4 bases, and 5 bases lay outside the gene matches. The CDR3 reads CASSWGLAGAGYNEQFF. The CDR3 coding sequence is TGTGCCAGCAGTTGGGGACTAGCGGGAGCCGGCTACAATGAGCAGTTCTTC.

The chain is built from TRBV2 and TRBJ2-7, with 8 bases identical to TRBD1. The CDR3 covers 12 residues. V trimming: 10 bases; J trimming: 4 bases; junction bases outside the gene matches: 6. Germline loops: CDR1 SNHLY, CDR2 FYNNEI. CDR3 DNA: TGTGCCATCACTCGACAGGGGTACGAGCAGTACTTC. Translation: CAITRQGYEQYF.

The chain has TRBV5-4 and TRBJ2-3, with D perhaps TRBD2 (6 bases). Between the trimmed V and J ends, which lost 4 bases and 0 bases, there was a span of 15 bases. The germline CDR1 and CDR2 sequences are SGHNT and YYREEE (reference sequence). CDR3 length equals 16 residues. The CDR3 sequence is CASSKRGNPSTDTQYF. The CDR3 nucleotides are TGTGCCAGCAGCAAACGGGGGAACCCTAGCACAGATACGCAGTATTTT.

The chain has TRBV29-1 and TRBJ1-4; D not certain. The length of the CDR3 is 14 residues. Germline V gene sequence: CDR1 SQVTM, CDR2 ANQGSEA. V gave up 6 bases and J gave up 0 bases, with 11 bases separating them. Here the CDR3 reads CSVRGVATNEKLFF. The DNA of the CDR3 is TGCAGCGTCCGAGGCGTTGCAACTAATGAAAAACTGTTTTTT.

The V gene is TRBV7-2, the J gene TRBJ1-5; 8 nucleotides agree with TRBD1. The V and J ends lost 6 bases and 4 bases, in that order; junction bases with no gene match: 5. Germline V lookup: CDR1 SGHTA, CDR2 FQGNSA. The length of the CDR3 is 14 residues. CDR3 bases: TGTGCCAGCAGTATGACAGGGGCTAATCAGCCCCAGCATTTT. It specifies CASSMTGANQPQHF.

This clone was recorded once. This chain connects TRBV2 to TRBJ1-2; possibly TRBD1 for D (6 bases). Trimming removed 8 bases at V and 7 bases at J, with 17 bases between. Germline CDR1 is SNHLY and CDR2 is FYNNEI. The CDR3 spans 13 residues. CDR3 residues: CASVLLGHSGYTF. In nucleotides, the CDR3 is TGTGCCAGCGTTTTATTGGGACACTCTGGCTACACCTTC.

This clone was observed a few times. The chain combines TRBV7-6 with TRBJ2-3, with D perhaps TRBD1 (5 bases). V gave up 5 bases and J gave up 4 bases, with 16 bases separating them. In germline, CDR1 is SGHVS, CDR2 FNYEAQ. The CDR3 spans 15 residues. The CDR3 spells CASSPQGPLSDTQYF. In nucleotides, the CDR3 is TGTGCCAGCAGCCCCCAGGGCCCTCTCTCAGATACGCAGTATTTT.

The chain joins TRBV18 to TRBJ2-1, with TRBD1 identical over 9 bases. Germline V CDR1 and CDR2: KGHSH, LQKENI. V lost 4 bases, J lost 0 bases, and 7 bases stayed unmatched. The CDR3 is 17 amino acids. The CDR3: CASSLRQGVSSYNEQFF. DNA for the CDR3: TGTGCCAGCTCACTGAGACAGGGGGTTAGCTCCTACAATGAGCAGTTCTTC. Filled out from reference TRBV18 and TRBJ2-1, the complete variable domain reads NAGVMQNPRHLVRRRGQEARLRCSPMKGHSHVYWYRQLPEEGLKFMVYLQKENIIDESGMPKERFSAEFPKEGPSILRIQQVVRGDSAAYFCASSLRQGVSSYNEQFFGPGTRLTVL.

The V and J genes are TRBV6-4 and TRBJ2-3, with 12 bases identical to TRBD2. Germline values: CDR1 MRHNA, CDR2 SNTAGT. Trimming took 2 bases from V and 5 from J; bases not matched to a gene: 5. The CDR3 totals 16 residues. The CDR3 sequence is CASSDRASGRGDTQYF. The CDR3 nucleotides are TGTGCCAGCAGTGACAGAGCTAGCGGGAGGGGAGATACGCAGTATTTT.

This clone appeared a few times. The chain recombines TRBV5-1 with TRBJ2-7; 8 nucleotides match TRBD2. The CDR3 consists of 15 residues. Germline V gene lookup returns CDR1 SGHRS and CDR2 YFSETQ. V shed 4 bases, J shed 6 bases, and the junction held 12 bases outside the gene matches. The CDR3 DNA reads as TGCGCCAGCAGCGCGGGACTAGGGGCCCTCTCCGAGCAGTACTTC. This encodes CASSAGLGALSEQYF.

This clone was detected once. The chain links TRBV7-2 to TRBJ2-1, with 7 bases aligning to TRBD1. Germline assignment: CDR1 SGHTA and CDR2 FQGNSA. The V gene end was trimmed by 5 bases and the J gene end by 8 bases; junction bases not matched to a gene: 9. CDR3 size: 14 residues. The CDR3, as DNA: TGTGCCAGCAGCCAAGGACAGGAAGGTTATGAGCAGTTCTTC. Its translation is CASSQGQEGYEQFF.

The gene calls are TRBV11-2 and TRBJ1-1; the D gene is possibly TRBD1 (5 bases). Trimming removed 3 bases at V and 3 bases at J, with 14 bases between. Per the germline V gene, CDR1 is SGHAT and CDR2 is FQNNGV. CDR3 length: 15 amino acids. In DNA form, the CDR3 reads TGTGCCAGCAGCTTCCGGGGGGTGGGCTACACTGAAGCTTTCTTT. This translates into CASSFRGVGYTEAFF.